The sequence of this TCR beta chain was determined in a study of shared clonotypes between healthy human individuals. Turning to this clone: Its target is not known.

This table comes from immunoSEQ multiplex PCR, and its TCRdb copy is limited to in-frame clones, with some not included. The sample carries about 2 million clones, less than 95% recorded once. The naive CD8 population came from CD45RO-negative cells selected for CCR7, without terminally differentiated effector memory CD45RA+ cells. Donors were healthy HIV-negative adults without recently reported acute infections or vaccinations. The CDR3 consists of 14 residues. The germline CDR1 and CDR2 sequences are MNHEY and SVGAGI. V was cut by 5 bases and J by 3 bases, with 11 bases left in between. Points from the study as a whole: Blood was the sole source, and tissue repertoires probably differ. Among a few donors, roughly 5% of naive CD4 clonotypes were found in common.

Sequencing was performed on naive CD8+ T cells sorted from blood. The TCR sequence derives from a man aged 18 to 30 in good health. The chain combines TRBV6-5 with TRBJ2-1, with no clear D. CDR3 region: CASSPSTYYNEQFF. For the CDR3, the DNA is TGTGCCAGCAGTCCCTCGACCTACTACAATGAGCAGTTCTTC.